What follows is one TCR beta chain and its context. Its antigen is unknown. Treatment reported: about 20 received Ad26.COV2.S at low or high dose, single or two shots; about 5 received placebo; per-sample allocation not given. The investigators took samples on day 63 after the first vaccine or placebo injection. Profiled with immunoSEQ multiplex PCR; TCRdb holds only in-frame clones, not every one. The sample contains about 680,000 clones, around 92% of which appear only once. This specimen comes from a study of Ad26.COV2.S vaccination and SARS-CoV-2 variants. Study information: The donor belonged to the COV1001 Ad26.COV2.S trial arm.

Study-wide results and limits: Vaccinated individuals (as opposed to placebo recipients) had higher spike-specific TCR breadth. Total T cell responses were possibly underestimated by TCR breadth and depth analyses. Measurement of non-spike TCR breadth gave similar results in vaccine and placebo recipients.

The CDR3 runs 14 residues. After removal of 6 bases from V and 5 bases from J, the junction contained 5 bases not matched to a gene. The germline V gene has CDR1 SQVTM and CDR2 ANQGSEA. This sequence originates from a person aged 18-65 years who received the Ad26.COV2.S COVID-19 vaccine or a placebo. This sample comprised peripheral blood, obtained in a trial of Ad26.COV2.S vaccine versus placebo. V gene TRBV29-1 combines with J gene TRBJ2-7, with 15 bases lining up with TRBD2. DNA for the CDR3: TGCAGCGTGGGACTAGCGGGAGGTATTGACGAGCAGTACTTC. Translation: CSVGLAGGIDEQYF.